The 27 T cell receptor beta chains given below trace back to one sample, sequenced in a study of T cells after yellow fever vaccination. TCRdb re-called the 5' RACE reads through MiXCR, storing one row per CDR3 protein. The sample has some 250,000 distinct CDR3 sequences, 3.6% seen once; the top ten hold about 19%. Sequences were derived from PBMCs, sampled 15 days after the yellow fever booster vaccination. The receptors were gathered from a man aged 18 to 29 who received the YFV17D yellow fever vaccine.

The chain combines TRBV5-6 with TRBJ1-2; 9 bases are shared with TRBD1. Trimming at V came to 4 bases and at J to 2 bases, leaving 6 bases not matched to a gene. Germline values: CDR1 SGHDT, CDR2 YYEEEE. The CDR3 sequence is 15 residues long. CDR3 in DNA: TGTGCCAGCAGCACTCCGGGACAGGGAAACTATGGCTACACCTTC. Translating gives CASSTPGQGNYGYTF.

This clonotype came up many times. V is TRBV4-1 and J is TRBJ2-1, with 7 nucleotides matching TRBD2. CDR1 and CDR2 from the germline V gene are MGHRA and YSYEKL. This CDR3 has 16 residues. Trimming cost V 1 base and J 6 bases; bases outside gene matches: 9. The CDR3 loop reads CASSQGHGTTINEQFF. The CDR3, as DNA: TGCGCCAGCAGCCAAGGCCATGGGACTACAATCAATGAGCAGTTCTTC.

This clonotype was picked up many times. V gene TRBV5-6 combines with J gene TRBJ2-1; tentatively, D is TRBD2 (6 bases). Germline loops: CDR1 SGHDT, CDR2 YYEEEE. This CDR3 is built from 15 residues. The V end was cut by 0 bases, the J end by 8 bases, with 15 bases between. CDR3 protein: CASSLVRGNSYEQFF. As DNA, the CDR3 is TGTGCCAGCAGCTTGGTCCGGGGGAACAGCTATGAGCAGTTCTTC.

This clonotype was observed at least ten times. The chain combines TRBV5-1 with TRBJ2-3, with D unresolved. The CDR3 has 15 residues. Trimming took off 1 base at V and 6 bases at J, with 15 bases between the two ends. The germline V gene encodes CDR1 SGHRS and CDR2 YFSETQ. CDR3: CASSLRAVASDTQYF. In DNA, the CDR3 is TGCGCCAGCAGCTTGCGGGCCGTGGCGAGCGATACGCAGTATTTT.

This clonotype occurred many times. V and J are TRBV7-6 and TRBJ2-2; D call uncertain. Trimming pared 4 bases from V and 5 bases from J, leaving 11 bases between. Germline V gene lookup returns CDR1 SGHVS and CDR2 FNYEAQ. This CDR3 is built from 14 residues. This chain's CDR3 is CASSSEDVTGELFF. DNA for the CDR3: TGTGCCAGCAGCTCAGAGGACGTGACCGGGGAGCTGTTTTTT.

This clonotype was observed many times. The rearrangement links TRBV20-1 to TRBJ2-1; no clear D gene. CDR1 is DFQATT, CDR2 SNEGSKA, per germline (reference sequence). V gave up 0 bases and J gave up 6 bases, with 15 bases separating them. This CDR3 region has 15 residues. Here the CDR3 reads CSARDSGKPLNEQFF. CDR3 coding DNA: TGCAGTGCTAGAGATTCGGGCAAGCCTCTCAATGAGCAGTTCTTC.

This clonotype was recorded at least ten times. The V call is TRBV7-2, the J call TRBJ2-7; 8 positions agree with TRBD1. The length of the CDR3 is 19 residues. Trimming at V came to 5 bases and at J to 3 bases, leaving 21 bases not matched to a gene. Germline CDR1 reads SGHTA; CDR2 reads FQGNSA. In nucleotides, the CDR3 is TGTGCCAGCAGCCTTAGGGACAGGCGAGGTGCCCTTGGGGGCTACGAGCAGTACGTC. Translating gives CASSLRDRRGALGGYEQYV.

This clonotype was seen many times. The CDR3 is CASSLRDRASYEQYV. CDR3 coding DNA: TGCGCCAGCAGCTTAAGGGACAGGGCCTCCTACGAGCAGTACGTC. The V and J genes are TRBV5-1 and TRBJ2-7, with 9 positions matching TRBD1. Looked up from germline, CDR1 is SGHRS and CDR2 is YFSETQ. CDR3 length: 15 amino acids. Losses at the gene ends were 2 bases for V and 0 bases for J; bases not matched to a gene: 3.

At least ten counts were recorded for this clonotype. The V call is TRBV4-1, the J call TRBJ1-2; D not resolved. CDR3 length: 14 amino acids. Germline lookup yields CDR1 MGHRA and CDR2 YSYEKL. Deletions cut 5 bases from V and 5 bases from J, with 15 bases between. The CDR3 nucleotides read TGCGCCAGCAGCGAAAACACTCTCCTGTATGGCTACACCTTC. This translates into CASSENTLLYGYTF.

This clonotype was found many times. The rearrangement joins TRBV18 to TRBJ2-1, with 13 bases that match TRBD2. Germline-derived CDR1 and CDR2 are KGHSH and LQKENI. The CDR3 is made up of 14 amino acids. J was trimmed by 9 bases and V by 5 bases; bases with no gene match: 4. CDR3: CASSGLAGVLEQFF. The CDR3 nucleotides read TGTGCCAGCTCAGGACTAGCGGGGGTTCTTGAGCAGTTCTTC.

This clonotype has a count of ten or more. The CDR3 region has the DNA TGTGCCAGCACCTTCCAGGTGGCAGACTATGGCTACACCTTC. Its translation is CASTFQVADYGYTF. This chain links TRBV7-2 with TRBJ1-2; D is unresolved. The CDR3 is 14 amino acids. Trimming stripped 7 bases from V and 3 bases from J, with 15 bases between. Per germline, CDR1 SGHTA and CDR2 FQGNSA.

This chain connects TRBV3-1 to TRBJ2-3; TRBD2 might be the D (6 bases). The CDR3 is made up of 17 amino acids. The germline CDR1 and CDR2 sequences are LGHDT and YNNKEL (reference sequence). V lost 1 base, J lost 9 bases, and 23 bases lay in between. CDR3: CASSQVGGRYAHGTQYF. DNA of the CDR3: TGTGCCAGCAGCCAAGTTGGAGGGCGGTACGCACATGGGACGCAGTATTTT.

The table lists this clonotype with many counts. This rearrangement joins TRBV18 to TRBJ1-1, with D tentatively TRBD1 (6 bases). The CDR3 contains 15 residues. Trimming removed 5 bases at V and 4 bases at J, with 17 bases between. The germline CDR1 and CDR2 sequences are KGHSH and LQKENI. The CDR3 DNA is TGTGCCAGCTCATCGATATACAGGGTTGGCACTGAAGCTTTCTTT. As protein: CASSSIYRVGTEAFF.

This clonotype has a count of ten or more. The chain is built from TRBV6-5 and TRBJ2-5; D unclear. Per the germline V gene, CDR1 is MNHEY and CDR2 is SVGAGI. The V gene lost 2 bases and the J gene lost 2 bases, with 9 bases spanning the gap. This CDR3 is built from 14 residues. CDR3 sequence: CASSYGGRQETQYF. In nucleotides, the CDR3 is TGTGCCAGCAGTTACGGTGGACGGCAAGAGACCCAGTACTTC.

This clonotype occurred many times. CDR3: CASSFLTDSYNEQFF. CDR3 in DNA: TGTGCCAGCAGTTTTTTGACAGACTCCTACAATGAGCAGTTCTTC. The chain couples TRBV28 to TRBJ2-1, with a weak D call TRBD1 (5 bases). This CDR3 region has 15 residues. The ends were cut back, 3 bases at V and 0 bases at J, with 9 bases in the middle. Per germline, CDR1 MDHEN and CDR2 SYDVKM.

At least ten counts were recorded for this clonotype. This chain uses TRBV12-3 or TRBV12-4 with TRBJ2-7; D gene uncertain. V lost 6 bases to trimming and J lost 1 base, with 13 bases between them. The CDR3 runs 14 residues. In DNA, the CDR3 is TGTGCCAGCAGACCCATAGACCAATCCTACGAGCAGTACTTC. Translated, it gives CASRPIDQSYEQYF.

In its sample, this clonotype was seen many times. The chain combines TRBV18 with TRBJ1-2; D gene unclear. The germline CDR1 and CDR2 sequences are KGHSH and LQKENI. There are 16 residues in the CDR3. The V end was cut by 3 bases, the J end by 5 bases, with 19 bases between. CDR3 nucleotide sequence: TGTGCCAGCTCACCGCCTAAGATACCTCCTATGTATGGCTACACCTTC. Residues: CASSPPKIPPMYGYTF.

At least ten counts were recorded for this clonotype. This chain links TRBV5-4 with TRBJ1-6; D is perhaps TRBD1 (5 bases). The CDR3 covers 14 residues. CDR1 SGHNT and CDR2 YYREEE come from the germline V gene (reference sequence). V was trimmed by 1 base and J by 10 bases, leaving 12 bases between them. The CDR3 reads CASSLRQGRSPLHF. CDR3 nucleotides: TGTGCCAGCAGCTTGAGGCAGGGCCGATCACCCCTCCACTTT.

This clonotype was detected ten times or more. This chain joins TRBV27 and TRBJ1-4; D gene unclear. The V gene's germline CDR1 is MNHEY and CDR2 SMNVEV (reference sequence). The CDR3 has 13 residues. The V and J ends lost 6 bases and 7 bases respectively, with 12 bases between them. The CDR3 protein is CASRPGTREKLFF. The DNA of the CDR3 is TGTGCCAGCAGACCCGGAACACGTGAAAAACTGTTTTTT.

This clonotype was observed many times. This chain joins TRBV28 and TRBJ2-3; maybe TRBD2 (6 bases). The germline CDR1 and CDR2 sequences are MDHEN and SYDVKM. V dropped 3 bases and J dropped 2 bases, with 15 bases sitting between them. This CDR3 region has 16 residues. The CDR3 protein is CASSFETGGNTDTQYF. CDR3 coding DNA: TGTGCCAGCAGTTTCGAAACGGGCGGGAACACAGATACGCAGTATTTT.

In its sample, this clonotype was seen many times. This chain connects TRBV27 to TRBJ2-1; D is tentatively TRBD1 or TRBD2 (7 bases each). Germline V lookup: CDR1 MNHEY, CDR2 SMNVEV (reference sequence). This CDR3 contains 12 residues. V was clipped by 5 bases and J by 9 bases, with 11 bases between them. This CDR3 reads CASSTGEGEQFF. CDR3 bases: TGTGCCAGCAGTACAGGGGAGGGTGAGCAGTTCTTC.

This clonotype was seen ten or more times. The V gene is TRBV6-5, the J gene TRBJ2-1; a weak D match, TRBD2 (6 bases). Looked up from germline, CDR1 is MNHEY and CDR2 is SVGAGI. The CDR3 has 14 residues. Trimming removed 8 bases from V and 8 bases from J, with 19 bases in between. The CDR3 is CASSGSGLYYEQFF. DNA for the CDR3: TGTGCCAGCTCAGGGTCTGGACTATACTATGAGCAGTTCTTC.

This clonotype was detected many times. The CDR3 reads CASSRDRGTGELFF. The CDR3 DNA sequence: TGCGCCAGCAGCCGCGACAGAGGCACCGGGGAGCTGTTTTTT. This chain uses TRBV5-1 with TRBJ2-2, with D tentatively TRBD1 (5 bases). The CDR3 runs 14 residues. The germline gives CDR1 SGHRS, CDR2 YFSETQ. Trimming pared 4 bases from V and 4 bases from J, leaving 11 bases between.

This clonotype was detected ten times or more. This chain uses TRBV6-6 with TRBJ1-2; D gene uncertain. The germline CDR1 and CDR2 sequences are MNHNY and SVGAGI (reference sequence). The ends were cut back, 2 bases at V and 6 bases at J, with 7 bases in the middle. The CDR3 runs to 12 residues. This CDR3 is CASSYAFDGYTF. CDR3 bases: TGTGCCAGCAGTTACGCTTTCGATGGCTACACCTTC.

This clonotype has at least ten counts. The chain is built from TRBV27 and TRBJ2-7; D gene unclear. Germline CDR1 MNHEY, CDR2 SMNVEV (reference sequence). The length of the CDR3 is 15 residues. V was clipped by 2 bases and J by 2 bases, with 13 bases between them. The CDR3 here is CASSLVGSTTYEQYF. The CDR3 bases are TGTGCCAGCAGTTTAGTAGGAAGCACAACCTACGAGCAGTACTTC.

In its sample, this clonotype was seen many times. This chain uses TRBV5-6 with TRBJ1-4; no reliable D call. V dropped 0 bases and J dropped 6 bases, with 12 bases sitting between them. Germline loops: CDR1 SGHDT, CDR2 YYEEEE. The CDR3 runs 15 residues. The CDR3 DNA follows: TGTGCCAGCAGCTTGGCATCTAATTGGGATGAAAAACTGTTTTTT. Protein product: CASSLASNWDEKLFF. Full variable domain (missing parts from reference TRBV5-6 and TRBJ1-4): DAGVTQSPTHLIKTRGQQVTLRCSPKSGHDTVSWYQQALGQGPQFIFQYYEEEERQRGNFPDRFSGHQFPNYSSELNVNALLLGDSALYLCASSLASNWDEKLFFGSGTQLSVL.

In this sample, this clonotype turned up many times. This chain joins TRBV3-1 and TRBJ1-1; 7 nucleotides line up with TRBD1. Germline values: CDR1 LGHDT, CDR2 YNNKEL (reference sequence). Trimming cost V 4 bases and J 4 bases; bases outside gene matches: 9. The CDR3 has 15 residues. The CDR3 loop reads CASSPSDRVGTEAFF. As DNA, the CDR3 is TGTGCCAGCAGCCCCTCCGACAGGGTCGGCACTGAAGCTTTCTTT.